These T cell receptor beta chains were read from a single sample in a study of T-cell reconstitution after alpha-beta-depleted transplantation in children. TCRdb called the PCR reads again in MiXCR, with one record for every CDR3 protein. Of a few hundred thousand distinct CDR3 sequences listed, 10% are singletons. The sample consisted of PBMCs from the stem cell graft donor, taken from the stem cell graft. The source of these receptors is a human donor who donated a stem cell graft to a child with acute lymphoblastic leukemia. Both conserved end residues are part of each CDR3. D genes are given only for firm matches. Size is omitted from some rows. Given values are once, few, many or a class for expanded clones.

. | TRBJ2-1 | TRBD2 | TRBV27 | TGTGCCAGCAGTTTCCCGGGACTAGCGGGAGAGTCCTACAATGAGCAGTTCTTC | CASSFPGLAGESYNEQFF
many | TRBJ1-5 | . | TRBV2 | TGTGCCAGCAGTTCTCAGGGCCAACCGGGGCAGCCCCAGCATTTT | CASSSQGQPGQPQHF
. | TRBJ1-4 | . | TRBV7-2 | TGTGCCAGCAGCGAACGTGAGGGAAAACTGTTTTTT | CASSEREGKLFF
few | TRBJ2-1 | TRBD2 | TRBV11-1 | TGTGCCAGCAGCTTAGCGGTCCTAGCGGGGGTGGGGAGCTCCTACAATGAGCAGTTCTTC | CASSLAVLAGVGSSYNEQFF
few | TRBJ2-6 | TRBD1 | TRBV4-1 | TGCGCCAGTGGGGGACAGGGTACATCTGGGGCCAACGTCCTGACTTTC | CASGGQGTSGANVLTF
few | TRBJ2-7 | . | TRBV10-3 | TGTGCCATCAGTGAAGGGGGATCCGCCTACGAGCAGTACTTC | CAISEGGSAYEQYF
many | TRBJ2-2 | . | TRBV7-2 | TGTGCCAGCAGCTTAGCGTGGGGCAATGCGAACACCGGGGAGCTGTTTTTT | CASSLAWGNANTGELFF
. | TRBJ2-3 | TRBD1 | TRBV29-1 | TGCAGCGCTCACAGGGGGCCGGTAGATACGCAGTATTTT | CSAHRGPVDTQYF
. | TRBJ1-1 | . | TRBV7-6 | TGTGCCAGCAGCTCGACAGGAGAAGCTTTCTTT | CASSSTGEAFF
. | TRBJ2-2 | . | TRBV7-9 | TGTGCCAGCAGCTTAGCGCTCGGCGGGGAGCTGTTTTTT | CASSLALGGELFF
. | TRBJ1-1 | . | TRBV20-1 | TGCAGTGCTTCGAAAACAGGGTGGACATTCAACACTGAAGCTTTCTTT | CSASKTGWTFNTEAFF
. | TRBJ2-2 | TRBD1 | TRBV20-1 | TGCAGTGCCAAGGGACAGGCCGCGAACACCGCGGAGCTGTTTTTT | CSAKGQAANTAELFF
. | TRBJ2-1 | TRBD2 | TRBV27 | TGTGCCAGCAGTCCCCGTGTTAGCGGGGGCTACAATGAGCAGTTCTTC | CASSPRVSGGYNEQFF
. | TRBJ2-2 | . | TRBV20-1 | TGCAGTGCTAGAGGATGGTTAGGGGGCACCGGGGAGCTGTTTTTT | CSARGWLGGTGELFF
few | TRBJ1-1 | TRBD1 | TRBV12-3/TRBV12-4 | TGTGCCAGCAGTTTAGCTGGGGGGACAGGGGCGGCTGAAGCTTTCTTT | CASSLAGGTGAAEAFF
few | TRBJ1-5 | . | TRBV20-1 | TGCAGTGCTAGTCTCTTGAGCAATCAGCCCCAGCATTTT | CSASLLSNQPQHF
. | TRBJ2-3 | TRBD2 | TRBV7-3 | TGTGCCAGCAGCCTAAAGGCTAGCGGGAGTGGCACAGATACGCAGTATTTT | CASSLKASGSGTDTQYF
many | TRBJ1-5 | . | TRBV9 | TGTGCCAGCAGCGTAGAGGGCAGGGCGGGTCAGCCCCAGCATTTT | CASSVEGRAGQPQHF
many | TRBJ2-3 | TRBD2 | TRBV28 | TGTGCCAGCAGTTTATGGGGAACCCGAACTAGCGGGGCCACAGATACGCAGTATTTT | CASSLWGTRTSGATDTQYF
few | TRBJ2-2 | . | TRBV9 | TGTGCCAGCAGCATTTTTGGGGGACCGAACACCGGGGAGCTGTTTTTT | CASSIFGGPNTGELFF
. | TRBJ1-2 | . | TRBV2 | TGTGCCAGCACAAGAGGGCCAATTGGCTACACCTTC | CASTRGPIGYTF
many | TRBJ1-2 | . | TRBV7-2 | TGTGCCAGCACCCAAAGCTTATATGGCTACACCTTC | CASTQSLYGYTF
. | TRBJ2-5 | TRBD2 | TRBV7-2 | TGTGCCAGCAGCTTAGGGCTAGCGGGAGCGCGGGAGACCCAGTACTTC | CASSLGLAGARETQYF
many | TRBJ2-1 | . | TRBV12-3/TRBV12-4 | TGTGCCAGCACCCCTGGGGGTCCCGAGCAGTTCTTC | CASTPGGPEQFF
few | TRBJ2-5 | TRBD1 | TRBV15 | TGTGCCACCAGCAGAGATTCGACAGGGCCTTACCAAGAGACCCAGTACTTC | CATSRDSTGPYQETQYF
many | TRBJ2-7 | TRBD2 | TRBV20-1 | TGCAGTGCTACCCGAGGGACTAGCGGAATCTACGAGCAGTACTTC | CSATRGTSGIYEQYF
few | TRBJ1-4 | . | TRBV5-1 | TGCGCCAGCAGCTTGCTTGACCGAACTAATGAAAAACTGTTTTTT | CASSLLDRTNEKLFF
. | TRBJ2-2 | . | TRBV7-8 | TGTGCCAGCACCCGAAGCACTCAGCCCGGGGAGCTGTTTTTT | CASTRSTQPGELFF
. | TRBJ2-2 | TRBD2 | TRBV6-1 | TGTGCCAGCAGTGCTAAGACTAGCGGGTTTGGAATAGCCGGGGAGCTGTTTTTT | CASSAKTSGFGIAGELFF
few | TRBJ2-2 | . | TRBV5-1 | TGCGCCAGCAGCTCCGCCGTGAACACCGGGGAGCTGTTTTTT | CASSSAVNTGELFF
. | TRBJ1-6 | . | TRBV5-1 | TGCGCCAGCAGGCAGACGGACGGAGCGAATTCACCCCTCCACTTT | CASRQTDGANSPLHF
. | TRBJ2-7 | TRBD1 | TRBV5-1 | TGCGCCAGCAGCAACAGGACAGGGCCCTACGAGCAGTACTTC | CASSNRTGPYEQYF
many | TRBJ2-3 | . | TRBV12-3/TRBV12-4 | TGTGCCAGCAGTCTCGGCGGGGCAAGAATGGATACGCAGTATTTT | CASSLGGARMDTQYF
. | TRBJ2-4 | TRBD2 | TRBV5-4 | TGTGCCAGCAGCTCGCCTGGGACTAGCGGGCACTTC | CASSSPGTSGHF
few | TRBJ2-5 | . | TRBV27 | TGTGCCAGCAGTCCAGGGCTGCAAGTGGAGACCCAGTACTTC | CASSPGLQVETQYF
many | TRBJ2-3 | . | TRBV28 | TGTGCCAGCAGTTTGGGACGGCCTAGCACAGATACGCAGTATTTT | CASSLGRPSTDTQYF
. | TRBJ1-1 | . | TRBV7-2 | TGTGCCAGCAGCTTGTCTCATGGGACTGAAGCTTTCTTT | CASSLSHGTEAFF
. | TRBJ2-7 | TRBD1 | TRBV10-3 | TGTGCCATCAGGGAACAGGGGGCCGGTAACTACGAGCAGTACTTC | CAIREQGAGNYEQYF
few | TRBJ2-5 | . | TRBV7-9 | TGTGCCAGCAGCACCCAAGGAGAGACCCAGTACTTC | CASSTQGETQYF
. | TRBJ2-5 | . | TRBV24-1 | TGTGCCACCAGTGGGGCAGGAGTTCAGACCCAGTACTTC | CATSGAGVQTQYF
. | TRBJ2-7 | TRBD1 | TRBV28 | TGTGCCAGCAGTACCGGGACAGGGCACCCCTACGAGCAGTACTTC | CASSTGTGHPYEQYF
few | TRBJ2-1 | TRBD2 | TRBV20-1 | TGCAGTGCTAGTCCACTAGCGGGAGGTGAAAATGAGCAGTTCTTC | CSASPLAGGENEQFF
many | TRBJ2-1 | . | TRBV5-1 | TGCGCCAGCAGCTTTGGCGAAGGGGGGAATGAGCAGTTCTTC | CASSFGEGGNEQFF
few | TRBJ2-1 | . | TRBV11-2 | TGTGCCAGCAGCTTAGTTCTGGGACCGCGCGGGGAGCAGTTCTTC | CASSLVLGPRGEQFF
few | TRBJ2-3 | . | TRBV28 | TGTGCCAGCAGTTTATGCATGGGAAACGCCTCTCTAGATGAGTTCACAGATACGCAGTATTTT | CASSLCMGNASLDEFTDTQYF
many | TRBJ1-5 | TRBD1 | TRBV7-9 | TGTGCCAGCAGCAGCACAGGGGACAACCAGCCCCAGCATTTT | CASSSTGDNQPQHF
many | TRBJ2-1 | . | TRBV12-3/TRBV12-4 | TGTGCCAGTACCCTAGGAGTGGATGAGCAGTTCTTC | CASTLGVDEQFF
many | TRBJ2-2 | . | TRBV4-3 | TGCGCCAGCAGCCAGATACTGACTAGTGGGGCCGGGGAGCTGTTTTTT | CASSQILTSGAGELFF